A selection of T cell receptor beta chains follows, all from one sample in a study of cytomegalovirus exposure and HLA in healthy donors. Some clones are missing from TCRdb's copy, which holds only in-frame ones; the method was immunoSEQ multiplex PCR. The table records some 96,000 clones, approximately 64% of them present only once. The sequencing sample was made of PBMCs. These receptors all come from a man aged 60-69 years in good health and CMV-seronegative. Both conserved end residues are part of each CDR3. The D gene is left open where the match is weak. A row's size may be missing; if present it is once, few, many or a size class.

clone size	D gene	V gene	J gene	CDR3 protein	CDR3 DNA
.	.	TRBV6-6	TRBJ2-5	CASTELAQETQYF	TGTGCCAGCACGGAGTTGGCCCAAGAGACCCAGTACTTC
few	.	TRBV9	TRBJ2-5	CASSGTGSGETQYF	TGTGCCAGCAGCGGAACGGGCAGCGGAGAGACCCAGTACTTC
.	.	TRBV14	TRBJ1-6	CASSQDQGSRNSPLHF	TGTGCCAGCAGCCAAGATCAGGGATCTCGGAATTCACCCCTCCACTTT
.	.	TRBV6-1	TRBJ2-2	CASSLESANTGELFF	TGTGCCAGCAGTCTGGAGTCGGCGAACACCGGGGAGCTGTTTTTT
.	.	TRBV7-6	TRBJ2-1	CASSLATWFERDDEQFF	TGTGCCAGCAGCTTAGCGACGTGGTTTGAACGGGATGATGAGCAGTTCTTC
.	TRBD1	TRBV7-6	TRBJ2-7	CASSLGQGKTYEQYF	TGTGCCAGCAGCTTGGGACAGGGTAAAACCTACGAGCAGTACTTC
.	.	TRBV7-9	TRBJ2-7	CASSLDSYDWQYF	TGTGCCAGCAGCCTCGACAGCTACGATTGGCAGTACTTC
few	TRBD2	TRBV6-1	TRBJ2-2	CASRETSETGELFF	TGTGCCAGCAGGGAGACTAGCGAAACCGGGGAGCTGTTTTTT
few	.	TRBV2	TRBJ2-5	CASTRVETQYF	TGTGCCAGCACACGGGTGGAGACCCAGTACTTC
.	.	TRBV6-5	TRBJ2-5	CASSYSLETQYF	TGTGCCAGCAGTTACTCCTTGGAGACCCAGTACTTC
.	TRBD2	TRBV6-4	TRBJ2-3	CASRERAGSTDTQYF	TGTGCCAGCAGAGAAAGAGCGGGGAGCACAGATACGCAGTATTTT
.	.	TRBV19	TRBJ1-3	CASGTYGNTIYF	TGTGCCAGCGGGACATACGGAAACACCATATATTTT
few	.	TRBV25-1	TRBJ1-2	CAIRDAGGYTF	TGTGCCATCAGGGACGCGGGAGGCTACACCTTC
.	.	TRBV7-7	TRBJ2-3	CASSFSQSDTQYF	TGTGCCAGCAGCTTTAGTCAATCAGATACGCAGTATTTT
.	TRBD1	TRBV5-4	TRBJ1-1	CASSSGTGGTEAFF	TGTGCCAGCAGTTCCGGGACAGGGGGGACTGAAGCTTTCTTT
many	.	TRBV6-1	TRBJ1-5	CASSEGGLRKYVQPQHF	TGTGCCAGCAGTGAAGGGGGACTGCGAAAATATGTCCAGCCCCAGCATTTT
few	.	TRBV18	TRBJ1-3	CASSGTYGEGSGNTIYF	TGTGCCAGCTCCGGGACTTATGGCGAGGGTTCTGGAAACACCATATATTTT
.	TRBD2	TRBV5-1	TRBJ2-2	CASSRLAGGQTGELFF	TGCGCCAGCAGCCGTCTAGCGGGGGGACAAACCGGGGAGCTGTTTTTT
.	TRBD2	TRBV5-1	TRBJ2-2	CASSLSPSGTGELFF	TGCGCCAGCAGCTTGTCCCCTAGCGGCACCGGGGAGCTGTTTTTT
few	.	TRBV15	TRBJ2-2	CATSRRQTRGTGELFF	TGTGCCACCAGCAGAAGACAGACCCGCGGCACCGGGGAGCTGTTTTTT
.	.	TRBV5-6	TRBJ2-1	CASSLGPSRSSYNEQFF	TGTGCCAGCAGCTTGGGTCCTAGCAGAAGCTCCTACAATGAGCAGTTCTTC
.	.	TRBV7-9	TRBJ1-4	CASSLAGANEKLFF	TGTGCCAGCAGCTTAGCGGGGGCGAATGAAAAACTGTTTTTT
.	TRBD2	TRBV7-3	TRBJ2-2	CASSLYRSGLAEHSSDTGELFF	TGTGCCAGCAGCTTATATCGATCGGGACTAGCAGAACATTCAAGTGATACCGGGGAGCTGTTTTTT
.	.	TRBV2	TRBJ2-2	CASSELSANTGELFF	TGTGCCAGCAGTGAACTCTCGGCGAACACCGGGGAGCTGTTTTTT
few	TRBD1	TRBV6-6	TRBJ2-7	CASSRQGRTYEQYF	TGTGCCAGCAGCAGACAGGGACGAACGTACGAGCAGTACTTC
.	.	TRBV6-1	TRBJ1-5	CATILGSQPQHF	TGTGCCACAATACTGGGGAGTCAGCCCCAGCATTTT